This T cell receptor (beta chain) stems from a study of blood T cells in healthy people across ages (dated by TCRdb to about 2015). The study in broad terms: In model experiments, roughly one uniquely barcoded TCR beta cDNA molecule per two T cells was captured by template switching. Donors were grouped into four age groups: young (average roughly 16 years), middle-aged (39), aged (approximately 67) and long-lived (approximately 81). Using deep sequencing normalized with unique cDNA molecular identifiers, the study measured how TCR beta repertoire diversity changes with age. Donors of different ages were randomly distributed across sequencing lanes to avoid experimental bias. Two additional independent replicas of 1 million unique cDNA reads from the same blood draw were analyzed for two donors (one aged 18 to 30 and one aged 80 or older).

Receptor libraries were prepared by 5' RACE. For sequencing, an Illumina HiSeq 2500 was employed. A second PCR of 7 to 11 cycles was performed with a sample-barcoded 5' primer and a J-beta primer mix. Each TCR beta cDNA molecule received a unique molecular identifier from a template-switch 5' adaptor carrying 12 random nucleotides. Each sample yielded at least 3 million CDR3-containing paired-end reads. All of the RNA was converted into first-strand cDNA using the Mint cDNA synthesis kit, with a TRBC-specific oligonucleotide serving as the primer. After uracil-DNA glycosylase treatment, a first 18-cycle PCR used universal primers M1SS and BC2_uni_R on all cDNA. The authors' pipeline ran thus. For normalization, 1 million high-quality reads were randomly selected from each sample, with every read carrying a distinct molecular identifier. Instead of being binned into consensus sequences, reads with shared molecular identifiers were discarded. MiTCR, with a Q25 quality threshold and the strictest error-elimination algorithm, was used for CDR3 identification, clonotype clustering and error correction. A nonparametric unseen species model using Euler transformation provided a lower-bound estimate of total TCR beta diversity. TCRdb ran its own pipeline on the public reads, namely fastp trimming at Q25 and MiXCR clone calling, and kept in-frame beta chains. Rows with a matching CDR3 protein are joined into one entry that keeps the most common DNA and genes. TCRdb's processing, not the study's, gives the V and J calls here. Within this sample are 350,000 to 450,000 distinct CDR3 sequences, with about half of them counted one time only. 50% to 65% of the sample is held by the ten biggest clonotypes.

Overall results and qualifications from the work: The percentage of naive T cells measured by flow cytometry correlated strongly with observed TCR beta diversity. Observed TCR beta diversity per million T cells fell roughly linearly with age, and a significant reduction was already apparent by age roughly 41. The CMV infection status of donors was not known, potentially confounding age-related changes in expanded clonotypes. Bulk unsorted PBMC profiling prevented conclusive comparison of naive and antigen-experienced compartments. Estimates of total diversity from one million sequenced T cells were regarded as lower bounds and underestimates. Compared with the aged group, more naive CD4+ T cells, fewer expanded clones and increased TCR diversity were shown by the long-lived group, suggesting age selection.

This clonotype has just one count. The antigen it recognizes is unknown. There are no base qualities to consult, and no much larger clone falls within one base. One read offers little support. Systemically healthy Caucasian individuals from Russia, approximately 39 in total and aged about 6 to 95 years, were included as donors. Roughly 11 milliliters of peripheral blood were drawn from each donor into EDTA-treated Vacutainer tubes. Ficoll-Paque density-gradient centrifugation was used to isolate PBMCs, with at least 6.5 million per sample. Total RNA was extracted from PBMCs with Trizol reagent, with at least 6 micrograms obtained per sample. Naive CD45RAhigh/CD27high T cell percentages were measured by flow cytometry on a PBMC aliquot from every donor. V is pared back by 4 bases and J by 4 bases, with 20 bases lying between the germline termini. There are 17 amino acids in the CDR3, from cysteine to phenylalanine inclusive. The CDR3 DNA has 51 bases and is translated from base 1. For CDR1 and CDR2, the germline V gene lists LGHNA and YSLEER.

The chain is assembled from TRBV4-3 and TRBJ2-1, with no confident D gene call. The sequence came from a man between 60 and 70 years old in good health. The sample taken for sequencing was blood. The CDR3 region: CASSRTPARVGYNEQFF. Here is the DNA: TGCGCCAGCAGCCGTACACCCGCAAGGGTAGGGTACAATGAGCAGTTCTTC.